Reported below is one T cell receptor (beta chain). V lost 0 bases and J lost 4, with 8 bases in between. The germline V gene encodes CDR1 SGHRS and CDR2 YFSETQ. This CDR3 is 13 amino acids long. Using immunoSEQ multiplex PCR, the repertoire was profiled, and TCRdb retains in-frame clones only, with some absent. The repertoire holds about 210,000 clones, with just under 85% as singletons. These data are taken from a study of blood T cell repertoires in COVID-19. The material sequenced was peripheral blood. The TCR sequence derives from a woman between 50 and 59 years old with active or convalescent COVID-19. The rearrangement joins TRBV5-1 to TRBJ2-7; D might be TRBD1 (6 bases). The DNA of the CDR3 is TGCGCCAGCAGCTTGGGGACAGAATACGAGCAGTACTTC. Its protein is CASSLGTEYEQYF.